These 20 T cell receptor beta chains were sequenced from one sample in a study of Graves' ophthalmopathy and Graves' hyperthyroidism. From RNA, the CDR3 regions of TCR beta chains were amplified and sequenced. The first round was an RT-PCR with HTBI primers, and the second round was a multiplex PCR. TCRdb independently ran MiXCR on the multiplex PCR reads; one entry per CDR3 protein. The sample lists 350,000 to 400,000 distinct CDR3 sequences, just over 15% occurring once. The sequenced sample was peripheral blood. These receptors were collected from a young woman with stable Graves' hyperthyroidism.

At least ten counts were recorded for this clonotype. The chain links TRBV6-2 or TRBV6-3 to TRBJ1-2; a possible D gene is TRBD1 (5 bases). V was clipped by 0 bases and J by 4 bases, with 9 bases between them. CDR1 is MNHEY, CDR2 SVGEGT, per germline. The CDR3 spans 14 residues. CDR3 residues: CASSYSGVFYGYTF. The CDR3 DNA sequence: TGTGCCAGCAGTTACTCAGGGGTTTTCTATGGCTACACCTTC.

The chain combines TRBV9 with TRBJ2-5; 8 positions agree with TRBD2. V lost 6 bases to trimming and J lost 2 bases; unmatched junction nucleotides: 6. Looked up from germline, CDR1 is SGDLS and CDR2 is YYNGEE. The CDR3 sequence is 14 residues long. This CDR3 reads CASNRAGGQETQYF. In DNA form, the CDR3 reads TGTGCCAGCAATCGTGCGGGGGGACAAGAGACCCAGTACTTC.

This clonotype was found many times. The rearrangement links TRBV12-3 or TRBV12-4 to TRBJ2-7; tentative D call: TRBD2 (6 bases). Between the trimmed V and J ends, which lost 3 bases and 5 bases, there was a span of 14 bases. CDR3 length: 14 amino acids. The CDR3 bases are TGTGCCAGCAGTTTGAGTCGGGAGAAAGACGAGCAGTACTTC. This sequence encodes CASSLSREKDEQYF.

This clonotype was recorded many times. The J gene is TRBJ1-5, the V gene TRBV6-1, with D hard to call. The CDR3 length is 12 residues. Trimming pared 6 bases from V and 0 bases from J, leaving 3 bases between. Germline lookup yields CDR1 MNHNS and CDR2 SASEGT. In DNA form, the CDR3 reads TGTGCCAGCAGGAATAGCAATCAGCCCCAGCATTTT. Translation: CASRNSNQPQHF.

This clonotype has ten or more counts. The chain carries TRBV15 and TRBJ2-3, with TRBD2 matching over 15 bases. V shed 0 bases and J 2 bases; nucleotides not matched to a gene: 3. The V gene's germline CDR1 is LNHNV and CDR2 YYDKDF (reference sequence). The CDR3 has 18 amino acids. CDR3 sequence: CATSREGLAGGFTDTQYF. The CDR3 coding sequence is TGTGCCACCAGCAGAGAGGGACTAGCGGGGGGTTTCACAGATACGCAGTATTTT.

This clonotype was counted at least ten times. The genes are TRBV20-1 and TRBJ2-5, with TRBD2 as a possible D gene (6 bases). CDR1 is DFQATT and CDR2 is SNEGSKA in the germline V gene (reference sequence). Trimming took 2 bases from V and 3 from J, leaving 10 bases between them. The CDR3 totals 13 residues. CDR3 sequence: CSARREIKETQYF. Here the CDR3 DNA reads TGCAGTGCTAGACGGGAGATAAAAGAGACCCAGTACTTC.

This clonotype showed up many times. V usage is TRBV7-8 and J usage is TRBJ2-5, with 8 bases identical to TRBD1. V shed 1 base, J shed 4 bases, and the junction held 8 bases outside the gene matches. This CDR3 comprises 16 residues. Germline assignment: CDR1 SGHVS and CDR2 FQNEAQ. Here the CDR3 DNA reads TGTGCCAGCAGCTTAGAAGGTGACAGGGGAGGAGAGACCCAGTACTTC. It encodes CASSLEGDRGGETQYF. The whole variable domain, remainder taken from reference TRBV7-8 and TRBJ2-5, is GAGVSQSPRYKVAKRGQDVALRCDPISGHVSLFWYQQALGQGPEFLTYFQNEAQLDKSGLPSDRFFAERPEGSVSTLKIQRTQQEDSAVYLCASSLEGDRGGETQYFGPGTRLLVL.

The chain recombines TRBV6-1 with TRBJ2-2, with TRBD2 matching over 7 bases. V shed 2 bases, J shed 3 bases, and the junction held 6 bases outside the gene matches. CDR1 is MNHNS and CDR2 is SASEGT in the germline V gene. The CDR3 sequence is 16 residues long. This chain's CDR3 is CASSEKSGAYTGELFF. The CDR3 DNA sequence: TGTGCCAGCAGTGAAAAGAGCGGGGCTTACACCGGGGAGCTGTTTTTT.

V and J are TRBV7-2 and TRBJ2-7, with 12 positions matching TRBD2. Germline CDR1 SGHTA, CDR2 FQGNSA. After removal of 5 bases from V and 4 bases from J, the junction contained 3 bases not matched to a gene. The CDR3 covers 14 residues. CDR3 protein: CASSQTSGSYEQYF. DNA of the CDR3: TGTGCCAGCAGCCAGACTAGCGGGAGTTACGAGCAGTACTTC.

This clonotype was seen many times. This chain joins TRBV7-9 and TRBJ1-3; maybe TRBD1 (5 bases). The CDR3 sequence is 15 residues long. V was shortened by 1 base and J by 3 bases, with 10 bases between the two germline ends. From germline, CDR1 is SEHNR and CDR2 FQNEAQ (reference sequence). The CDR3 region has the DNA TGTGCCAGCAGCTTAGGTCTGGGGGATGGAAACACCATATATTTT. The encoded protein is CASSLGLGDGNTIYF.

There are a few counts of this clonotype. The genes are TRBV2 and TRBJ2-7; the D gene is possibly TRBD2 (6 bases). Germline loops: CDR1 SNHLY, CDR2 FYNNEI. The V end lost 4 bases, the J end lost 0 bases, and 10 bases lay between the germline ends. CDR3 length: 14 amino acids. CDR3 DNA: TGTGCCAGCAGTGCCGGGACTGACTCCTACGAGCAGTACTTC. This gives the protein CASSAGTDSYEQYF.

Details on this clonotype: A much larger clone lies one base from this, so it may be a read error. The conserved final phenylalanine or tryptophan is absent from the CDR3, which likely points to a read error. V gene TRBV7-6 combines with J gene TRBJ1-2, with 7 bases that match TRBD1. The V gene end was trimmed by 10 bases and the J gene end by 4 bases; junction bases not matched to a gene: 3. The CDR3 covers 11 residues. CDR1 is SGHVS, CDR2 FNYEAQ, per germline. CDR3 sequence: CATGQTYGYTY. The CDR3 DNA reads as TGTGCCACGGGACAGACCTATGGCTACACCTAC.

The count of this clonotype is one. V and J are TRBV28 and TRBJ1-5; unclear D gene. The CDR3 totals 19 residues. Trimming left V 3 bases short and J 0 bases short, with 21 bases between. Germline V gene sequence: CDR1 MDHEN, CDR2 SYDVKM. This CDR3 reads CASSFYHRRTKNSNQPQHF. As DNA, the CDR3 is TGTGCCAGCAGTTTTTATCATAGAAGGACGAAAAATAGCAATCAGCCCCAGCATTTT.

This clonotype has ten or more counts. The chain joins TRBV6-1 to TRBJ1-1; a possible D gene is TRBD1 (6 bases). This CDR3 contains 13 residues. Trimming stripped 11 bases from V and 1 base from J, with 14 bases between. Germline values: CDR1 MNHNS, CDR2 SASEGT. As DNA, the CDR3 is TGTGCCGCTTCGGGACACCAGAACACTGAAGCTTTCTTT. Its protein product is CAASGHQNTEAFF.

This clonotype was seen at least ten times. The genes are TRBV6-1 and TRBJ2-7, with 10 bases identical to TRBD2. Germline CDR1 and CDR2: MNHNS and SASEGT. The trim removed 5 bases at V and 1 base at J, leaving 11 bases unmatched. This CDR3 spans 17 amino acids. CDR3 loop: CASSRGYPSGGSYEQYF. CDR3 coding DNA: TGTGCCAGCAGTCGGGGGTATCCTAGCGGGGGTTCCTACGAGCAGTACTTC.

This clonotype was picked up many times. The chain recombines TRBV11-2 with TRBJ1-2; D is perhaps TRBD1 (6 bases). Germline V gene lookup returns CDR1 SGHAT and CDR2 FQNNGV. Trimming shortened V by 2 bases and J by 3 bases, and 22 bases separated the two germline ends. The CDR3 has 18 residues. For the CDR3, the DNA is TGTGCCAGCAGCTTACCCTATTTGAGGGACATCCCTTACTATGGCTACACCTTC. It yields the protein CASSLPYLRDIPYYGYTF.

Many counts were recorded for this clonotype. This chain uses TRBV12-5 with TRBJ2-7; 8 nucleotides line up with TRBD2. The CDR3 extends over 15 amino acids. V lost 2 bases, J lost 2 bases, and 5 bases stayed unmatched. Germline V gene data show CDR1 as LGHNT and CDR2 as FRNRAP. The DNA for the CDR3 is TGTGCTAGTGGTTTGAATCGGGGGGGACCCTACGAGCAGTACTTC. This encodes CASGLNRGGPYEQYF.

This clonotype was found many times. The rearrangement links TRBV12-3 or TRBV12-4 to TRBJ1-2; the D is unclear. The CDR3 is made up of 14 amino acids. V lost 4 bases to trimming and J lost 7 bases, with 16 bases between them. The DNA of the CDR3 is TGTGCCAGCAGTTGGGATGCAGAAGGAAGTGGCTACACCTTC. The encoded protein is CASSWDAEGSGYTF.

DNA of the CDR3: TGTGCCAGCATTGGGCCCACTGAAGCTTTCTTT. It is translated as CASIGPTEAFF. The genes are TRBV28 and TRBJ1-1; no reliable D call. Germline lookup yields CDR1 MDHEN and CDR2 SYDVKM. The CDR3 runs to 11 residues. V lost 7 bases and J lost 4, with 7 bases in between.

This clonotype has at least ten counts. The chain carries TRBV13 and TRBJ1-6, with D possibly matching TRBD1 (6 bases). Germline assignment: CDR1 PRHDT and CDR2 FYEKMQ (reference sequence). The CDR3 has 15 residues. Between the trimmed V and J ends, which lost 7 bases and 7 bases, there was a span of 17 bases. CDR3 bases: TGTGCCAGCAACTCGGGACATCAGGGAAATTCACCCCTCCACTTT. Translating gives CASNSGHQGNSPLHF. Supplemented by reference TRBV13 and TRBJ1-6, the full variable domain reads AAGVIQSPRHLIKEKRETATLKCYPIPRHDTVYWYQQGPGQDPQFLISFYEKMQSDKGSIPDRFSAQQFSDYHSELNMSSLELGDSALYFCASNSGHQGNSPLHFGNGTRLTVT.